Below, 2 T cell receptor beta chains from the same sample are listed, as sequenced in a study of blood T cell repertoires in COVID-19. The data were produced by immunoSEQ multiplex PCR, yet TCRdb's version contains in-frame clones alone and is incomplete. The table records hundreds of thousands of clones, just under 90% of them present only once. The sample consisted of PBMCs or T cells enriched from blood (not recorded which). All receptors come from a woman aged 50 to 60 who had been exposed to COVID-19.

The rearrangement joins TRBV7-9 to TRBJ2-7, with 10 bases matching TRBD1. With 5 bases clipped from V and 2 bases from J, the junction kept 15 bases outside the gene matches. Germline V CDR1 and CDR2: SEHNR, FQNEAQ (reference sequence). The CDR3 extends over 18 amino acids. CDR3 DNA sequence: TGTGCCAGCAGCCTACGACTAGGGGGACAGGGGCCCACCTACGAGCAGTACTTC. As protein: CASSLRLGGQGPTYEQYF. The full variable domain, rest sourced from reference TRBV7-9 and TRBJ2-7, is DTGVSQNPRHKITKRGQNVTFRCDPISEHNRLYWYRQTLGQGPEFLTYFQNEAQLEKSRLLSDRFSAERPKGSFSTLEIQRTEQGDSAMYLCASSLRLGGQGPTYEQYFGPGTRLTVT.

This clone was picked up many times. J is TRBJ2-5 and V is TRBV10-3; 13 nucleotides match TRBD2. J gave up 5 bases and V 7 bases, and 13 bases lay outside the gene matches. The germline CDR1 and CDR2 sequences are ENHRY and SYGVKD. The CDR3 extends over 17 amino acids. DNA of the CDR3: TGTGCCATCAAGTCGACTAGCGGGGGGTATGAGGGTGAGACCCAGTACTTC. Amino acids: CAIKSTSGGYEGETQYF.